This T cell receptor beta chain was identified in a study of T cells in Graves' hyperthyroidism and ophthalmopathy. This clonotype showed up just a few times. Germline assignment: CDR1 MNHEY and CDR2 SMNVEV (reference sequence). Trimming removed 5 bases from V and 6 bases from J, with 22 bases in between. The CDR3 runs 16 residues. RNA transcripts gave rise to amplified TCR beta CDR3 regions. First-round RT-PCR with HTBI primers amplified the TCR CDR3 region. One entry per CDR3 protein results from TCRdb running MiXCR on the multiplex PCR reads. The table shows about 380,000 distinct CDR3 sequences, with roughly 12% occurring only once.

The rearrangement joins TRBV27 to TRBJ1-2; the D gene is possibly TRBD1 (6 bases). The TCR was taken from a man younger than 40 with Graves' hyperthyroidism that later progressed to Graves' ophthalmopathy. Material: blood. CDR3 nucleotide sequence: TGTGCCAGCAGTCGCGAGGGGGGGCACAGGTCTCATGGCTACACCTTC. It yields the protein CASSREGGHRSHGYTF.